A single sample gave rise to the 17 T cell receptor beta chains below, sequenced in a study of radiotherapy plus CTLA-4 blockade in lung cancer. The data were produced by immunoSEQ multiplex PCR, yet TCRdb's version contains in-frame clones alone and is incomplete. Seen here are around 120,000 clones, about four fifths observed once, and the top ten hold approximately 5.2%. Here the sequenced sample was peripheral blood, taken from a patient treated with radiotherapy plus ipilimumab. All receptors come from a human donor with non-small cell lung cancer who had a partial response to radiotherapy plus ipilimumab.

This chain's CDR3 is CASSVGTGDSNQPQHF. As DNA, the CDR3 is TGTGCCAGCAGCGTAGGGACAGGAGATAGCAATCAGCCCCAGCATTTT. The chain has TRBV9 and TRBJ1-5; TRBD1 aligns across 7 bases. The germline CDR1 and CDR2 sequences are SGDLS and YYNGEE. CDR3 length: 16 amino acids. The ends lost 0 bases at V and 0 bases at J; junction bases unmatched: 3.

CDR3 in amino acids: CASRSQQGTNEQFF. CDR3 nucleotide sequence: TGTGCCAGCAGGTCGCAACAGGGCACCAATGAGCAGTTCTTC. The chain recombines TRBV7-6 with TRBJ2-1; tentative D call: TRBD1 (6 bases). The V end was cut by 6 bases, the J end by 6 bases, with 15 bases between. In germline, CDR1 is SGHVS, CDR2 FNYEAQ. The CDR3 length is 14 residues. The whole variable domain, remainder taken from reference TRBV7-6 and TRBJ2-1, is GAGVSQSPRYKVTKRGQDVALRCDPISGHVSLYWYRQALGQGPEFLTYFNYEAQQDKSGLPNDRFSAERPEGSISTLTIQRTEQRDSAMYRCASRSQQGTNEQFFGPGTRLTVL.

This clone was observed a handful of times. This sequence joins TRBV6-4 and TRBJ2-1; TRBD2 agrees at 12 bases. Per the germline V gene, CDR1 is MRHNA and CDR2 is SNTAGT. V shed 6 bases and J 9 bases; nucleotides not matched to a gene: 15. This CDR3 has 17 amino acids. This CDR3 is CASSSRGASGRVGEQFF. In DNA, the CDR3 is TGTGCCAGCAGCTCCAGAGGGGCTAGCGGGAGGGTTGGTGAGCAGTTCTTC.

In its sample, this clone is medium-sized. The V call is TRBV28, the J call TRBJ2-1; perhaps TRBD1 as D (5 bases). Germline V gene lookup returns CDR1 MDHEN and CDR2 SYDVKM. The CDR3 contains 13 residues. V gave up 6 bases and J gave up 7 bases, with 13 bases separating them. CDR3 sequence reads: CASSRAQTNEQFF. The CDR3 DNA reads as TGTGCCAGCAGCAGGGCCCAGACTAATGAGCAGTTCTTC. Based on the CDR3 plus reference TRBV28 and TRBJ2-1, the full variable domain is DVKVTQSSRYLVKRTGEKVFLECVQDMDHENMFWYRQDPGLGLRLIYFSYDVKMKEKGDIPEGYSVSREKKERFSLILESASTNQTSMYLCASSRAQTNEQFFGPGTRLTVL.

The chain has TRBV29-1 and TRBJ1-2, with D maybe TRBD1 (5 bases). V lost 5 bases and J lost 3, with 10 bases in between. Germline V gene lookup returns CDR1 SQVTM and CDR2 ANQGSEA. The CDR3 has 12 amino acids. For the CDR3, the DNA is TGCAGCGTTAACCAAGGGGACTATGGCTACACCTTC. Protein product: CSVNQGDYGYTF.

This chain connects TRBV6-5 to TRBJ1-3, with 9 positions matching TRBD1. Germline CDR1 reads MNHEY; CDR2 reads SVGAGI. Trimming took 6 bases from V and 2 from J; bases not matched to a gene: 2. The CDR3 is made up of 14 amino acids. This chain's CDR3 is CASSWDRAGNTIYF. The DNA of the CDR3 is TGTGCCAGCAGCTGGGACAGGGCTGGAAACACCATATATTTT.

The genes are TRBV27 and TRBJ1-4; TRBD1 matches 7 bases. V lost 8 bases to trimming and J lost 4 bases; unmatched junction nucleotides: 7. This CDR3 is 14 amino acids long. Germline CDR1 and CDR2: MNHEY and SMNVEV (reference sequence). CDR3 sequence (DNA): TGTGCCAGCGGTCCGGGACAGTTTAATGAAAAACTGTTTTTT. This translates into CASGPGQFNEKLFF.

V and J are TRBV5-1 and TRBJ1-1; 8 positions agree with TRBD1. The V segment lost 3 bases and the J segment 1 base; nucleotides outside the gene matches: 2. The CDR3 has 14 amino acids. The germline gives CDR1 SGHRS, CDR2 YFSETQ. The CDR3, as DNA: TGCGCCAGCAGCTGGACAGGGCGGAACACTGAAGCTTTCTTT. Amino acids: CASSWTGRNTEAFF.

The V call is TRBV7-8, the J call TRBJ2-1, with 11 bases identical to TRBD2. J was trimmed by 7 bases and V by 1 base; bases with no gene match: 15. The CDR3 spans 19 residues. Per germline, CDR1 SGHVS and CDR2 FQNEAQ. The CDR3 bases are TGTGCCAGCAGCTTAGGGATTGGTAGCGGGAGGGCCAGGGCGAATGAGCAGTTCTTC. It yields the protein CASSLGIGSGRARANEQFF.

The sample holds a few counts of this clone. The rearrangement joins TRBV7-2 to TRBJ1-2; 7 bases line up with TRBD1. The CDR3 length is 14 residues. Per germline, CDR1 SGHTA and CDR2 FQGNSA. After removal of 6 bases from V and 4 bases from J, the junction contained 8 bases not matched to a gene. CDR3 sequence: CASRTPGQSYGYTF. In nucleotides, the CDR3 is TGTGCCAGCAGGACGCCGGGACAGTCCTATGGCTACACCTTC.

The genes are TRBV7-9 and TRBJ2-2; possibly TRBD1 for D (5 bases). The V and J ends lost 7 bases and 9 bases respectively, with 21 bases between them. CDR1 is SEHNR and CDR2 is FQNEAQ in the germline V gene (reference sequence). There are 15 residues in the CDR3. The CDR3 bases are TGTGCCAGCAAATCCCAGGGTCCAGGGCACAGGGAGCTGTTTTTT. Its translation: CASKSQGPGHRELFF. The entire variable domain, with the rest obtained from reference TRBV7-9 and TRBJ2-2, is as follows: DTGVSQNPRHKITKRGQNVTFRCDPISEHNRLYWYRQTLGQGPEFLTYFQNEAQLEKSRLLSDRFSAERPKGSFSTLEIQRTEQGDSAMYLCASKSQGPGHRELFFGEGSRLTVL.

The V and J genes are TRBV18 and TRBJ2-1; 10 bases are a match to TRBD1. The V gene's germline CDR1 is KGHSH and CDR2 LQKENI. J gave up 7 bases and V 4 bases, and 7 bases lay outside the gene matches. The CDR3 is made up of 15 amino acids. CDR3 DNA: TGTGCCAGCTCACGTACCCGGGACAGGGGTAATGAGCAGTTCTTC. Protein sequence: CASSRTRDRGNEQFF.

This clone has only one observation. The V call is TRBV18, the J call TRBJ1-1; D unclear. The CDR3 spans 13 residues. In germline, CDR1 is KGHSH, CDR2 LQKENI. V was trimmed by 3 bases and J by 4 bases, leaving 9 bases between them. The CDR3 DNA sequence: TGTGCCAGCTCACCGATACGGGGCACTGAAGCTTTCTTT. Amino acid sequence: CASSPIRGTEAFF.

This clone appeared once. This chain joins TRBV2 and TRBJ2-6; D possibly corresponds to TRBD1 (5 bases). CDR1 is SNHLY and CDR2 is FYNNEI in the germline V gene. Trimming took 6 bases from V and 3 from J, leaving 12 bases between them. This CDR3 region has 15 residues. The CDR3 protein is CASSLRVFGANVLTF. DNA of the CDR3: TGTGCCAGCAGCCTCAGGGTTTTTGGGGCCAACGTCCTGACTTTC.

This clone was seen more than once but under ten times. The rearrangement joins TRBV4-2 to TRBJ2-2; D is uncertain. CDR3 length equals 12 residues. V shed 1 base and J shed 7 bases, with 4 bases lying between them. Germline assignment: CDR1 LGHNA and CDR2 YNFKEQ. In DNA form, the CDR3 reads TGTGCCAGCAGCCAAGGTAACGGGGAGCTGTTTTTT. Its protein product is CASSQGNGELFF.

The chain recombines TRBV6-5 with TRBJ2-2; D might be TRBD2 (6 bases). The V end lost 3 bases, the J end lost 9 bases, and 8 bases lay between the germline ends. The CDR3 covers 12 residues. Germline V CDR1 and CDR2: MNHEY, SVGAGI. The CDR3 is CASSYGRWELFF. The CDR3 nucleotides are TGTGCCAGCAGTTATGGGAGGTGGGAGCTGTTTTTT.

This CDR3 reads CASSPTRDLVAGDQETQYF. DNA of the CDR3: TGCGCCAGCAGCCCTACCAGGGACCTGGTAGCGGGAGACCAAGAGACCCAGTACTTC. The chain uses TRBV4-3 and TRBJ2-5, with 9 positions matching TRBD2. V lost 4 bases, J lost 0 bases, and 15 bases stayed unmatched. The V gene's germline CDR1 is LGHNA and CDR2 YSLEER. This CDR3 is built from 19 residues.